One sample yielded the 14 T cell receptor beta chains listed below, sequenced in a study of control samples from healthy donors and cancer patients. Using immunoSEQ multiplex PCR, the repertoire was profiled, and TCRdb retains in-frame clones only, with some absent. Of fewer than 200,000 clones listed, 70% to 90% are singletons. Material for sequencing was blood. The receptors here all came from a young man in good health.

The chain employs TRBV28 and TRBJ1-1; D gene uncertain. This CDR3 has 14 residues. Trimming took 0 bases from V and 1 from J, leaving 6 bases between them. Per germline, CDR1 MDHEN and CDR2 SYDVKM. In nucleotides, the CDR3 is TGTGCCAGCAGTTTATGGCAGACGAACACTGAAGCTTTCTTT. Its protein product is CASSLWQTNTEAFF.

The J gene is TRBJ2-7, the V gene TRBV5-1; D is perhaps TRBD1 (6 bases). The CDR3 is 15 residues long. Germline CDR1 is SGHRS and CDR2 is YFSETQ. Trimming cost V 0 bases and J 5 bases, with 15 bases left between them. The CDR3: CASSLDSGVSNEQYF. The CDR3 DNA follows: TGCGCCAGCAGCTTGGATTCAGGGGTAAGCAACGAGCAGTACTTC.

V is TRBV9 and J is TRBJ2-4; D is undetermined. The CDR3 length is 12 residues. Germline assignment: CDR1 SGDLS and CDR2 YYNGEE. The V and J ends lost 3 bases and 6 bases respectively, with 7 bases between them. This CDR3 is CASSDTRNIQYF. In DNA form, the CDR3 reads TGTGCCAGCAGCGACACGAGAAACATTCAGTACTTC.

The chain recombines TRBV10-3 with TRBJ2-7; TRBD2 is a possible D gene (5 bases). Germline lookup yields CDR1 ENHRY and CDR2 SYGVKD. V lost 10 bases, J lost 5 bases, and 12 bases lay in between. The CDR3 totals 11 residues. The CDR3 sequence is CATGRVDEQYF. The CDR3 region has the DNA TGTGCCACCGGGCGGGTCGACGAGCAGTACTTC.

This chain uses TRBV6-1 with TRBJ2-4; D call uncertain. Germline lookup yields CDR1 MNHNS and CDR2 SASEGT. V was cut by 3 bases and J by 16 bases, with 10 bases left in between. CDR3 size: 10 residues. CDR3 coding DNA: TGTGCCAGCAGTGAGGTCCCCATCTACTTC. Its translation is CASSEVPIYF.

The rearrangement joins TRBV19 to TRBJ1-5; no clear D. V lost 0 bases, J lost 5 bases, and 11 bases lay in between. CDR1 and CDR2 from the germline V gene are LNHDA and SQIVND (reference sequence). This CDR3 contains 15 residues. The CDR3 DNA is TGTGCCAGTAGTATAGATCGACGGGGTGATCAGCCCCAGCATTTT. Amino acid sequence: CASSIDRRGDQPQHF. Looking up the rest from reference TRBV19 and TRBJ1-5 gives the full variable domain: DGGITQSPKYLFRKEGQNVTLSCEQNLNHDAMYWYRQDPGQGLRLIYYSQIVNDFQKGDIAEGYSVSREKKESFPLTVTSAQKNPTAFYLCASSIDRRGDQPQHFGDGTRLSIL.

The chain has TRBV5-5 and TRBJ1-5, with D tentatively TRBD1 (6 bases). V was shortened by 0 bases and J by 4 bases, with 11 bases between the two germline ends. This CDR3 is 15 amino acids long. Germline assignment: CDR1 SGHKS and CDR2 YYEKEE (reference sequence). CDR3 loop: CASSLVGQNNQPQHF. In nucleotides, the CDR3 is TGTGCCAGCAGCTTGGTCGGACAGAATAATCAGCCCCAGCATTTT.

The chain recombines TRBV2 with TRBJ1-6; D not resolved. The germline gives CDR1 SNHLY, CDR2 FYNNEI. With 5 bases removed from V and 9 bases from J, the gap between germline ends came to 14 bases. This CDR3 has 14 amino acids. CDR3 in amino acids: CASSPQTVGSPLHF. CDR3 nucleotides: TGTGCCAGCAGTCCACAAACCGTCGGTTCACCCCTCCACTTT.

On this clone: A much larger clone sits a single nucleotide away, making a read error possible. Other DNA sequences of this sample code for an identical CDR3. The rearrangement links TRBV29-1 to TRBJ1-5; maybe TRBD1 (5 bases). There are 14 residues in the CDR3. Per germline, CDR1 SQVTM and CDR2 ANQGSEA. The CDR3 DNA reads as TGCAGCGTTGCCGGGACGGTAAAAGGAGAGCCTCAGCATTTT. Protein product: CSVAGTVKGEPQHF.

This chain uses TRBV19 with TRBJ2-2; tentatively, D is TRBD2 (6 bases). The CDR3 consists of 10 residues. The germline gives CDR1 LNHDA, CDR2 SQIVND (reference sequence). The V gene lost 10 bases and the J gene lost 6 bases, with 6 bases spanning the gap. The CDR3 spells CATSAGELFF. CDR3 nucleotides: TGTGCCACTAGCGCCGGGGAGCTGTTTTTT.

This sequence joins TRBV4-2 and TRBJ1-3; tentatively, D is TRBD1 (6 bases). Germline CDR1 is LGHNA and CDR2 is YNFKEQ. The CDR3 covers 14 residues. V shed 6 bases and J shed 6 bases, with 15 bases lying between them. In nucleotides, the CDR3 is TGTGCCAGCAGTAGGCTACAGGGCCAAAACACCATATATTTT. Amino acid sequence: CASSRLQGQNTIYF.

This clone was recorded a few times. The gene calls are TRBV9 and TRBJ2-2; TRBD2 agrees at 9 bases. Per the germline V gene, CDR1 is SGDLS and CDR2 is YYNGEE. With 3 bases clipped from V and 1 base from J, the junction kept 7 bases outside the gene matches. The CDR3 covers 17 residues. This CDR3 is CASSGPRGGLNTGELFF. CDR3 DNA: TGTGCCAGCAGCGGCCCGCGGGGGGGCCTGAACACCGGGGAGCTGTTTTTT. The variable domain in full, completed from reference TRBV9 and TRBJ2-2, reads DSGVTQTPKHLITATGQRVTLRCSPRSGDLSVYWYQQSLDQGLQFLIQYYNGEERAKGNILERFSAQQFPDLHSELNLSSLELGDSALYFCASSGPRGGLNTGELFFGEGSRLTVL.

This clone has just a few counts. The chain joins TRBV19 to TRBJ2-7, with 11 bases lining up with TRBD2. In germline, CDR1 is LNHDA, CDR2 SQIVND (reference sequence). This CDR3 contains 15 residues. V dropped 5 bases and J dropped 2; count of bases not matched to a gene: 5. In DNA, the CDR3 is TGTGCCAGTAGTCAGACTAGCGGGACCACCTACGAGCAGTACTTC. It codes for CASSQTSGTTYEQYF. Full variable domain (rest looked up from reference TRBV19 and TRBJ2-7): DGGITQSPKYLFRKEGQNVTLSCEQNLNHDAMYWYRQDPGQGLRLIYYSQIVNDFQKGDIAEGYSVSREKKESFPLTVTSAQKNPTAFYLCASSQTSGTTYEQYFGPGTRLTVT.

The chain has TRBV24-1 and TRBJ2-2; D could derive from TRBD1 or TRBD2 (6 bases each). This CDR3 spans 15 amino acids. CDR1 KGHDR and CDR2 SFDVKD come from the germline V gene. Trimming took 0 bases from V and 5 from J, leaving 9 bases between them. The CDR3 DNA reads as TGTGCCACCAGTGATTTGCAGGGGACTACCGGGGAGCTGTTTTTT. It is translated as CATSDLQGTTGELFF.